The text below deals with one T cell receptor (beta chain). What it recognizes is unknown. This record belongs to a study of PD-1 blockade in classical Hodgkin lymphoma. Study-level information: Each patient was given nivolumab 3 mg/kg through a vein every 2 weeks. General study findings and limits: Complete responders started with a diversity level that resembled newly diagnosed patients at baseline. According to reports, newly diagnosed patients had lower baseline TCR diversity than healthy donors, and relapsed/refractory patients had lower baseline TCR diversity still.

Time point meaning: cycle 4 day 1 (C4D1), after around six weeks of nivolumab. Every patient was affected by relapse after autologous stem cell transplantation, while exposure to brentuximab vedotin was not uniform. Complete response, partial response or progressive disease was each patient's best response. The junction had 4 bases not matched to a gene; V was cut back by 1 base and J by 4 bases. CDR3 length: 15 residues. Germline CDR1 is SGHNT and CDR2 is YENEEA. TCRdb's copy holds only in-frame clones and misses some; the assay was immunoSEQ multiplex PCR. The data hold about 8,000 clones, with about 84% observed a single time.

The source was peripheral blood mononuclear cells (PBMCs), collected before the fourth cycle of nivolumab. The chain recombines TRBV11-3 with TRBJ2-1, with TRBD2 matching over 7 bases. The clonotype was recovered from a human donor with classical Hodgkin lymphoma. The CDR3 spells CASSLGGGNYNEQFF. In DNA, the CDR3 is TGTGCCAGCAGCTTAGGGGGGGGAAATTACAATGAGCAGTTCTTC.